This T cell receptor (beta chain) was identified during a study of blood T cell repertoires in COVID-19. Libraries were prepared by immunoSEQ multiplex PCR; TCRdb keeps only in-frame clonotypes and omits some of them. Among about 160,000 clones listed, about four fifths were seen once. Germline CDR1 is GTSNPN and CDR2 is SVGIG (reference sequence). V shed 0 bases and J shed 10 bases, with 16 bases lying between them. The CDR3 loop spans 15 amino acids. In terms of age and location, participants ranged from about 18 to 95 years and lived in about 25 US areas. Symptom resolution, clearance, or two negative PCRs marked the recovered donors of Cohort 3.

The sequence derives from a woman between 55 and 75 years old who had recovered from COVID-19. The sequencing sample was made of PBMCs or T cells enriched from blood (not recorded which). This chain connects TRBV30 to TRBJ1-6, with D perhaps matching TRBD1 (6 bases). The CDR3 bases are TGTGCCTGGAGTGTAAACAGGGCCCGACAGTCACCCCTCCACTTT. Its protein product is CAWSVNRARQSPLHF.